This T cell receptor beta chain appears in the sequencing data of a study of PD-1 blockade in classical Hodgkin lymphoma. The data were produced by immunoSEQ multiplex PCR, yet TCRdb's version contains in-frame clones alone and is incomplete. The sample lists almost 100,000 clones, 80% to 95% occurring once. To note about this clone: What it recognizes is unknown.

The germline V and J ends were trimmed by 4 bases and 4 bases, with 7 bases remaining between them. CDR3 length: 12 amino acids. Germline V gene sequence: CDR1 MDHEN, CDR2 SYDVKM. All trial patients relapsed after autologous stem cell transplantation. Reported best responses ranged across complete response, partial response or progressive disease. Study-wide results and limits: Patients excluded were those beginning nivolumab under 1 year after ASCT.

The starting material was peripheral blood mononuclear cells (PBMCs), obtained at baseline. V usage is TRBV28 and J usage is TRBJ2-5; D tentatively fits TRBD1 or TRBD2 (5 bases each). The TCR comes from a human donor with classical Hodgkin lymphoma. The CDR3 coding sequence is TGTGCCAGCAGTTCGAGGGGAGAGACCCAGTACTTC. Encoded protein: CASSSRGETQYF.